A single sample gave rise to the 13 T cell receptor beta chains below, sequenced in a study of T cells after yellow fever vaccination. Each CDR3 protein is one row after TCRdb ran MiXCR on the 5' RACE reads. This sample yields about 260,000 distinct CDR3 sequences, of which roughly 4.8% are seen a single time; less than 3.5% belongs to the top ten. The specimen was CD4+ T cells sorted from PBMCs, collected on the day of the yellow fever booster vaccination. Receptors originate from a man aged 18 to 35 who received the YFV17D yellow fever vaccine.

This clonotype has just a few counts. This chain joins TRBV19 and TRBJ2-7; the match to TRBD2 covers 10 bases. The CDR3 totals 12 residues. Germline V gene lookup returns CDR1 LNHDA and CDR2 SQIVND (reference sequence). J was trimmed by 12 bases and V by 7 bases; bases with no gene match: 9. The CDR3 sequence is CASTSGGSTRYF. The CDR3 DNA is TGTGCCAGTACTAGCGGGGGCTCAACTCGGTACTTC.

The DNA of the CDR3 is TGTGCCAGCAGCGATGGGCTGGGGTGGCCCCAGCATTTT. It encodes CASSDGLGWPQHF. The chain joins TRBV2 to TRBJ1-5, with unresolved D. Trimming took off 6 bases at V and 9 bases at J, with 15 bases between the two ends. Germline lookup yields CDR1 SNHLY and CDR2 FYNNEI. The CDR3 covers 13 residues.

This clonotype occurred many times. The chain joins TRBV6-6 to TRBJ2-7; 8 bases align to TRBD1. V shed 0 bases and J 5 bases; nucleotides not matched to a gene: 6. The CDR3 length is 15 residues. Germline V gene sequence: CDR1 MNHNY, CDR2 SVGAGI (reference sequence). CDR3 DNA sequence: TGTGCCAGCAGTTACTCGACGGGACAGGCCAACGAGCAGTACGTC. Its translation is CASSYSTGQANEQYV.

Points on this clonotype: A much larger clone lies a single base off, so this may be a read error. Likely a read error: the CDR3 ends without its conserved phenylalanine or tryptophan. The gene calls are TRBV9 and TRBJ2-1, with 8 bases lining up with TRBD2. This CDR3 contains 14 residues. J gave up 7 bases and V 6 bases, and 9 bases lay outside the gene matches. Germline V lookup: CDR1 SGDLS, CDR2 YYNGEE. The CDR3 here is CASNPFGRGNEQFL. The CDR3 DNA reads TGTGCCAGCAATCCCTTCGGGAGGGGGAATGAGCAGTTCCTC.

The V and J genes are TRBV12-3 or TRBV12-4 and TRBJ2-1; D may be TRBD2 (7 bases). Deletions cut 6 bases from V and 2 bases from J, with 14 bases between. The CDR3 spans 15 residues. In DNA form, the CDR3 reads TGTGCCAGCAGGCGGGGGCGAAATACCTACAATGAGCAGTTCTTC. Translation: CASRRGRNTYNEQFF.

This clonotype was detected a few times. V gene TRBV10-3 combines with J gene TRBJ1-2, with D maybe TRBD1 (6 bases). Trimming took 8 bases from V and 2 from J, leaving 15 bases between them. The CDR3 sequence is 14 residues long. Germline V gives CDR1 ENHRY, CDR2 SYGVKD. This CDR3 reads CAIGTQGFNYGYTF. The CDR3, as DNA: TGTGCCATCGGGACGCAGGGGTTCAACTATGGCTACACCTTC.

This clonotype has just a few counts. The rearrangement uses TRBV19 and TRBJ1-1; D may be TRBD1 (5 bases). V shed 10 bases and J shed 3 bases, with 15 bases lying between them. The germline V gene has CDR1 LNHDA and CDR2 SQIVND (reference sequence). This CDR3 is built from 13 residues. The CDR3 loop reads CATRGGSDTEAFF. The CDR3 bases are TGTGCCACCCGCGGGGGTTCGGACACTGAAGCTTTCTTT.

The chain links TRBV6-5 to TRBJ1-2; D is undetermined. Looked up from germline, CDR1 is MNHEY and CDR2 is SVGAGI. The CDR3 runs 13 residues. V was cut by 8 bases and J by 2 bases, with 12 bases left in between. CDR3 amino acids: CASGSVANYGYTF. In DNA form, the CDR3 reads TGTGCCAGCGGCTCGGTGGCGAACTATGGCTACACCTTC.

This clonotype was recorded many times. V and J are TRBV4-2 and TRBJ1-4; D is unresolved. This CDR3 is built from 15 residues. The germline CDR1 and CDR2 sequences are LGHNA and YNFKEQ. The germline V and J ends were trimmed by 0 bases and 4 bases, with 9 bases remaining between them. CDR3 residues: CASSQDLEGNEKLFF. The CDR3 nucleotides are TGTGCCAGCAGCCAAGATTTAGAGGGTAATGAAAAACTGTTTTTT.

The CDR3 is CSVEGVESFGYTF. CDR3 DNA sequence: TGCAGCGTTGAAGGGGTGGAGAGCTTTGGCTACACCTTC. The chain recombines TRBV29-1 with TRBJ1-2; D is undetermined. Germline V gives CDR1 SQVTM, CDR2 ANQGSEA. This CDR3 is built from 13 residues. The ends were cut back, 1 base at V and 7 bases at J, with 13 bases in the middle. Based on the CDR3 plus reference TRBV29-1 and TRBJ1-2, the full variable domain is SAVISQKPSRDICQRGTSLTIQCQVDSQVTMMFWYRQQPGQSLTLIATANQGSEATYESGFVIDKFPISRPNLTFSTLTVSNMSPEDSSIYLCSVEGVESFGYTFGSGTRLTVV.

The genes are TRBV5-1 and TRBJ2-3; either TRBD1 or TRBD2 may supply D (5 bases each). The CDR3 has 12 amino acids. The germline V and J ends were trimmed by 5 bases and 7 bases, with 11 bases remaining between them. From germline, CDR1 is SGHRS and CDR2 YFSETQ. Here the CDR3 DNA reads TGCGCCAGCAGGACGGGGCTCAATACGCAGTATTTT. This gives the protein CASRTGLNTQYF.

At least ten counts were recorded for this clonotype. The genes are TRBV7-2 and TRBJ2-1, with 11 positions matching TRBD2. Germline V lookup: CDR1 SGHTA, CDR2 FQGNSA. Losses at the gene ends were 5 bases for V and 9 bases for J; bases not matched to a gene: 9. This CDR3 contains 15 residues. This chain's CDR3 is CASSELAGEWSEQFF. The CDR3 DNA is TGTGCCAGCAGCGAACTAGCGGGGGAATGGAGTGAGCAGTTCTTC.

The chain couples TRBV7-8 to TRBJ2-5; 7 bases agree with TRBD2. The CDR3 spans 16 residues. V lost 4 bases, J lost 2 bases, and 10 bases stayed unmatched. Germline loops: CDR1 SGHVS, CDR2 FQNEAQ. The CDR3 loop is CASSSRLASGQETQYF. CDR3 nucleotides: TGTGCCAGCAGCTCCAGACTGGCTAGCGGACAAGAGACCCAGTACTTC.